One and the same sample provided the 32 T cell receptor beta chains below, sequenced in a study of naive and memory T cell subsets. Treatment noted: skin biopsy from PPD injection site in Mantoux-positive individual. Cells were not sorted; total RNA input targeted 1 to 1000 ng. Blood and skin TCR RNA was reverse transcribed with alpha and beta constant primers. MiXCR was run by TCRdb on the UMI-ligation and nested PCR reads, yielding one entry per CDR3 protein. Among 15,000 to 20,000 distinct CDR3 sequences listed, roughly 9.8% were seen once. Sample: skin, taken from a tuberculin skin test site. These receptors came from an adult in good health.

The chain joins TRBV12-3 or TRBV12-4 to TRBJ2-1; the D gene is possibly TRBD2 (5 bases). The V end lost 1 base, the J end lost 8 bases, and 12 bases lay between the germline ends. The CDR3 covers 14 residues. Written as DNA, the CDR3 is TGTGCCAGCAGTTTAGAGTACCCGAGGGATGAGCAGTTCTTC. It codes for CASSLEYPRDEQFF.

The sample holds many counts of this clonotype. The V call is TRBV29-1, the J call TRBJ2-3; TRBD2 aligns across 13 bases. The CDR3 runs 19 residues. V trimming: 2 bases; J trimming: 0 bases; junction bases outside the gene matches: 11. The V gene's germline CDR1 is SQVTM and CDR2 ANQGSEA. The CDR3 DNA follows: TGCAGCGTTGAACCGCCTACTAGCGGGGGGGTCGCAAGCACAGATACGCAGTATTTT. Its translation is CSVEPPTSGGVASTDTQYF.

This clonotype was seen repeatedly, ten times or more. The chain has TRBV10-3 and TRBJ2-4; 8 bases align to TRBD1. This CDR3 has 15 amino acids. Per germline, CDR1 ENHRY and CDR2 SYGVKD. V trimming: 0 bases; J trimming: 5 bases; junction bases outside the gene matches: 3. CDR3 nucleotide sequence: TGTGCCATCAGTGAGTCGCAGGGGGCTGAAAACATTCAGTACTTC. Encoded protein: CAISESQGAENIQYF.

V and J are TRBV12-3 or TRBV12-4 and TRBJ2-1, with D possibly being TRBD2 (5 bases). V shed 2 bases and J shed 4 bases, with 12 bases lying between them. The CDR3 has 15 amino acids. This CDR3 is CASSLNRPGYNEQFF. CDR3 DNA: TGTGCCAGCAGTTTAAACAGACCGGGGTACAATGAGCAGTTCTTC.

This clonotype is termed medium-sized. CDR3 sequence: CASSYGRAETQYF. CDR3 bases: TGTGCCAGCAGTTACGGGAGGGCAGAGACCCAGTACTTC. This chain connects TRBV6-2 or TRBV6-3 to TRBJ2-5; TRBD2 agrees at 7 bases. J lost 4 bases, V lost 2 bases, and 1 base had no gene match. The CDR3 runs 13 residues. Germline assignment: CDR1 MNHEY and CDR2 SVGEGT.

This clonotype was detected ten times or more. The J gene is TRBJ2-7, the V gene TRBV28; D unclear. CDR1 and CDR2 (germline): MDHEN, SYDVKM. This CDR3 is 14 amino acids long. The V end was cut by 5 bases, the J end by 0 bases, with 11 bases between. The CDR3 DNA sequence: TGTGCCAGCAGTACTGACGGTTCCTCCTACGAGCAGTACTTC. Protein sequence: CASSTDGSSYEQYF.

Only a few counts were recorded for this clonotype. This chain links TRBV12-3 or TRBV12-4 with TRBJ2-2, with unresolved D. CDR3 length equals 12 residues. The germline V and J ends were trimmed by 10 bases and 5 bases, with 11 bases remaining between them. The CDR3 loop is CAIQATTGELFF. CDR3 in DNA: TGTGCCATCCAGGCCACTACCGGGGAGCTGTTTTTT.

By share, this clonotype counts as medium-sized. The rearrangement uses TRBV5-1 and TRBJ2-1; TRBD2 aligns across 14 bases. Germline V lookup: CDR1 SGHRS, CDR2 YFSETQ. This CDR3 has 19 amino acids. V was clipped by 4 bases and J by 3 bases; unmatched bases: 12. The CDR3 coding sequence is TGCGCCAGCAGCACGGGGACTAGCGGGGGCCAATCATTCTACAATGAGCAGTTCTTC. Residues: CASSTGTSGGQSFYNEQFF.

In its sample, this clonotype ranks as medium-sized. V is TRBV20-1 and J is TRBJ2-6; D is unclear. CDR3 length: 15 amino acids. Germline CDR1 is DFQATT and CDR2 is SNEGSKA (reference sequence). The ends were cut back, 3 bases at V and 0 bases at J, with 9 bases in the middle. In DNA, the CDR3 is TGCAGTGCTAGGAGGCGCGCCTCTGGGGCCAACGTCCTGACTTTC. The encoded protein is CSARRRASGANVLTF.

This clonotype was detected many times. The CDR3 here is CASSLQGAIGYTF. CDR3 in DNA: TGCGCCAGCAGTTTGCAGGGGGCGATTGGCTACACCTTC. The V gene is TRBV4-1, the J gene TRBJ1-2; 8 nucleotides line up with TRBD1. CDR1 and CDR2 from the germline V gene are MGHRA and YSYEKL. This CDR3 has 13 residues. With V trimmed by 6 bases and J by 7 bases, 7 bases remained unmatched.

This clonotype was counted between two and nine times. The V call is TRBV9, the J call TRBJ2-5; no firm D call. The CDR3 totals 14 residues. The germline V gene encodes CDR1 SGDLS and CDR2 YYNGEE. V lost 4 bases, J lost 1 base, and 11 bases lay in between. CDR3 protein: CASSTAGPQETQYF. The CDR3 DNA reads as TGTGCCAGCAGCACCGCTGGTCCCCAAGAGACCCAGTACTTC.

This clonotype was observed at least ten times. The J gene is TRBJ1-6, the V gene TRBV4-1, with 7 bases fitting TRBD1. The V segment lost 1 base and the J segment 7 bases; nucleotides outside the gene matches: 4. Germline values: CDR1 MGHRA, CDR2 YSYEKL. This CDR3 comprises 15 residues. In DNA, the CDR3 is TGCGCCAGCAGCCAAGCCGGGACAGAAAATTCACCCCTCCACTTT. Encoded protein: CASSQAGTENSPLHF.

The CDR3 nucleotides are TGTGCCATCAGACGGACGGATAACTATGGCTACACCTTC. Amino acids: CAIRRTDNYGYTF. V gene TRBV10-3 combines with J gene TRBJ1-2; D is unresolved. V lost 6 bases and J lost 1, with 9 bases in between. The CDR3 covers 13 residues. CDR1 is ENHRY and CDR2 is SYGVKD in the germline V gene.

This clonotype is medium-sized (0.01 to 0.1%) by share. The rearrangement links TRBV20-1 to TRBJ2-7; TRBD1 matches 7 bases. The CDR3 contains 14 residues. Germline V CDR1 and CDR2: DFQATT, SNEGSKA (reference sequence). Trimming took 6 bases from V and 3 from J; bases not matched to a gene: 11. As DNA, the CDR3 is TGCAGTGCCAACACCGGGACAGAAGTCTACGAGCAGTACTTC. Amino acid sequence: CSANTGTEVYEQYF.

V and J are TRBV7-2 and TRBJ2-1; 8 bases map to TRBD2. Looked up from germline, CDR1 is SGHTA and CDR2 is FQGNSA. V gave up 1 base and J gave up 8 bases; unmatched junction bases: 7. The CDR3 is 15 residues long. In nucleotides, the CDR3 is TGTGCCAGCAGCTTAGGAGCGGGAGCTGGGCATGAGCAGTTCTTC. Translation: CASSLGAGAGHEQFF.

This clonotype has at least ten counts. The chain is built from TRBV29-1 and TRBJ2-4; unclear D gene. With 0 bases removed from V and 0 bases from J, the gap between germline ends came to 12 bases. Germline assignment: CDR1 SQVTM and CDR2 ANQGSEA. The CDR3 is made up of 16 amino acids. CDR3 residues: CSVEEDGPLAKNIQYF. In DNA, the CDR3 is TGCAGCGTTGAAGAGGACGGCCCCTTAGCCAAAAACATTCAGTACTTC.

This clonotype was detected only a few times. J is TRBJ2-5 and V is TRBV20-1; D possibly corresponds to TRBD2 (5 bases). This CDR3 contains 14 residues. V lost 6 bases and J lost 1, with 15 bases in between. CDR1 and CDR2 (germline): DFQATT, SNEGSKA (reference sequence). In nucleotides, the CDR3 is TGCAGTGCCCGGAGTTTTGAGGGCCAAGAGACCCAGTACTTC. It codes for CSARSFEGQETQYF.

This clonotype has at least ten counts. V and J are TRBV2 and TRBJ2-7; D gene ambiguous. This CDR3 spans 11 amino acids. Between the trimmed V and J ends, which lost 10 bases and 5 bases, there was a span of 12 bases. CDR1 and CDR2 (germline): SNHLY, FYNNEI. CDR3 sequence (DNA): TGTGCCAAACGGGTTCAGGACGAGCAGTACTTC. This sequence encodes CAKRVQDEQYF.

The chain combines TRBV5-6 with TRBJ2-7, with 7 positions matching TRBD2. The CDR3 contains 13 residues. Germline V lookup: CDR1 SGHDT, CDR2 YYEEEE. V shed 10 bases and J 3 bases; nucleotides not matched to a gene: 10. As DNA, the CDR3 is TGTGCCTGCGGGAGAGGGTCTATCTACGAGCAGTACTTC. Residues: CACGRGSIYEQYF. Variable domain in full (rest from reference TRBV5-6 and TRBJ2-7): DAGVTQSPTHLIKTRGQQVTLRCSPKSGHDTVSWYQQALGQGPQFIFQYYEEEERQRGNFPDRFSGHQFPNYSSELNVNALLLGDSALYLCACGRGSIYEQYFGPGTRLTVT.

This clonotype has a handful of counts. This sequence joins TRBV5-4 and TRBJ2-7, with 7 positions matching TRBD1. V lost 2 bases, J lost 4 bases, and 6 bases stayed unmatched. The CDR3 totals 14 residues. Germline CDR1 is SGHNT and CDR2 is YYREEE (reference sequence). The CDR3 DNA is TGTGCCAGCAGCTTTTGGGACAGCCGATACGAGCAGTACTTC. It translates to CASSFWDSRYEQYF.

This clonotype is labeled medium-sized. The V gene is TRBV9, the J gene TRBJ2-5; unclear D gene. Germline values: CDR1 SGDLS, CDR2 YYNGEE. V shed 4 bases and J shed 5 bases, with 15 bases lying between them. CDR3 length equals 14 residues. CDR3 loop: CASSPDSAFETQYF. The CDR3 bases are TGTGCCAGCAGCCCAGACTCGGCTTTCGAGACCCAGTACTTC.

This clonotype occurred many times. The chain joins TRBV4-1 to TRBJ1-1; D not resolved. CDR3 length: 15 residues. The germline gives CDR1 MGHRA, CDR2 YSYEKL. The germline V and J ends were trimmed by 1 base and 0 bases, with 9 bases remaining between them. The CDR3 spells CASSQVDFMNTEAFF. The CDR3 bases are TGCGCCAGCAGCCAAGTTGATTTTATGAACACTGAAGCTTTCTTT.

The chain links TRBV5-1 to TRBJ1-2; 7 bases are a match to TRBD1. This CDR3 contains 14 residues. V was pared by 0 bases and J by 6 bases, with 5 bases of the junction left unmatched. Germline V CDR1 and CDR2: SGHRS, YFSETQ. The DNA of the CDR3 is TGCGCCAGCAGCTTGGCAGGGGGAGGTGATGGCTACACCTTC. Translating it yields CASSLAGGGDGYTF.

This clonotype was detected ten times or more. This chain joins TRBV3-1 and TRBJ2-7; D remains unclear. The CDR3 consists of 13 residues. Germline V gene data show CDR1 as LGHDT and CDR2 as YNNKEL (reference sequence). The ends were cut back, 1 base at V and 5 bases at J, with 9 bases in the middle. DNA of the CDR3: TGTGCCAGCAGCCAAGCCCTTGTCCACGAGCAGTACTTC. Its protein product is CASSQALVHEQYF.

CDR3 residues: CASSIQDNQPQHF. CDR3 coding DNA: TGTGCCAGTAGTATTCAAGATAATCAGCCCCAGCATTTT. The V call is TRBV19, the J call TRBJ1-5; D gene ambiguous. V gave up 3 bases and J gave up 4 bases, with 7 bases separating them. CDR3 length: 13 residues. Germline V gene sequence: CDR1 LNHDA, CDR2 SQIVND (reference sequence).

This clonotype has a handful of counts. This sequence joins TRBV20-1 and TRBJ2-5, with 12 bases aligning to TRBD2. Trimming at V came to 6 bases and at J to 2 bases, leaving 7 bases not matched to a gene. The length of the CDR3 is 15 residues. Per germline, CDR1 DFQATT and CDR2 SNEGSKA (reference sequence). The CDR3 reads CSATGLAGRQETQYF. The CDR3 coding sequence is TGCAGTGCCACTGGACTAGCGGGACGACAAGAGACCCAGTACTTC.

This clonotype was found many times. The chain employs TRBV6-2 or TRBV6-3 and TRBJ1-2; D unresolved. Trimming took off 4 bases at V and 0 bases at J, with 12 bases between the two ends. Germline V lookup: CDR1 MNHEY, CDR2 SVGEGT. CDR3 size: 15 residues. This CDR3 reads CASSFRRRANYGYTF. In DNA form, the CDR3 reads TGTGCCAGCAGTTTCCGAAGACGAGCTAACTATGGCTACACCTTC.

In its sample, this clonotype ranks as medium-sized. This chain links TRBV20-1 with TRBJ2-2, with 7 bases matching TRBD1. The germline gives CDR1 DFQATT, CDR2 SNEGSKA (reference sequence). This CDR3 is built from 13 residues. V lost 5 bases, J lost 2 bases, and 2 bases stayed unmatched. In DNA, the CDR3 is TGCAGTGCTGACAGGGTTAACACCGGGGAGCTGTTTTTT. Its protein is CSADRVNTGELFF.

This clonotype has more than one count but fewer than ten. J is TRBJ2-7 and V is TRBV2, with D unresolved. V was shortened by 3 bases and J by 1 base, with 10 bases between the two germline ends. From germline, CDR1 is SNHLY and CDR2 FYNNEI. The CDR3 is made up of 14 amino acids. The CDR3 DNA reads TGTGCCAGCAGTGACGACAACCGGTCCTACGAGCAGTACTTC. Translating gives CASSDDNRSYEQYF.

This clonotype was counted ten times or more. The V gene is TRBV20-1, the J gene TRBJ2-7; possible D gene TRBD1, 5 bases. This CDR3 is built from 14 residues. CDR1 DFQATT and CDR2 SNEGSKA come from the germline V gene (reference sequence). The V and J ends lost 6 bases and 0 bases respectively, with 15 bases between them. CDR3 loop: CSAPRQGPSYEQYF. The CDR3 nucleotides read TGCAGTGCCCCTAGGCAGGGCCCCTCCTACGAGCAGTACTTC.

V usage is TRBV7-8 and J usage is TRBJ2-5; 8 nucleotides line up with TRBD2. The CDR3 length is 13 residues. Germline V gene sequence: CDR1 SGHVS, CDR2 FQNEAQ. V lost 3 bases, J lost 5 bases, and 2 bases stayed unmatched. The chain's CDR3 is CASSFQREETQYF. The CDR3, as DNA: TGTGCCAGCAGCTTCCAGCGGGAGGAGACCCAGTACTTC.

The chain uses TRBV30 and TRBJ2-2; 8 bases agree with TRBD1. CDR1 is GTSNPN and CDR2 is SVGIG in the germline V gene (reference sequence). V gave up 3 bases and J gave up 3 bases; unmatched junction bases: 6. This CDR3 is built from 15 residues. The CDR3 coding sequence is TGTGCCTGGAGCCGACAGGGGCTAGACACCGGGGAGCTGTTTTTT. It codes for CAWSRQGLDTGELFF.